These T cell receptor beta chains were read from a single sample in a study of vaccination and CD4 T cells after COVID-19. Their recognized antigens are unknown. TCRdb reprocessed the PCR reads via MiXCR and lists one record per CDR3 protein. The sample shows about 20,000 distinct CDR3 sequences, more than 50% of them seen only once. The specimen was CD4+ T cells from blood, cultured in vitro, collected before SARS-CoV-2 vaccination. These receptors came from a human donor who had recovered from COVID-19. Both conserved end residues are part of each CDR3. A D gene is named only where the DNA matches it firmly. The listing skips clone size in some rows; elsewhere it reads once, few, many or a size class.

once,TRBJ1-5,NA,TRBV4-2,CASSQDRGQPQHF,TGTGCCAGCAGCCAAGATCGGGGTCAGCCCCAGCATTTT
NA,TRBJ2-5,NA,TRBV12-3/TRBV12-4,CASSPGQETQYF,TGTGCCAGCAGTCCCGGCCAAGAGACCCAGTACTTC
NA,TRBJ2-7,NA,TRBV6-2/TRBV6-3,CASSSVGRPTYEQYF,TGTGCCAGCAGTTCGGTGGGAAGACCCACCTACGAGCAGTACTTC
few,TRBJ1-1,TRBD1,TRBV27,CASSTPYRGAEAFF,TGTGCCAGCAGTACTCCCTACAGGGGAGCTGAAGCTTTCTTT
few,TRBJ1-2,NA,TRBV4-2,CASSQTLQVALGYTF,TGTGCCAGCAGTCAGACGCTGCAGGTCGCACTCGGCTACACCTTC
NA,TRBJ1-1,NA,TRBV4-3,CASSRRGRMNTEAFF,TGCGCCAGCAGCCGCCGAGGCCGGATGAACACTGAAGCTTTCTTT
few,TRBJ2-5,NA,TRBV5-1,CASSVASSRETQYF,TGCGCCAGCAGCGTAGCGTCCTCGCGGGAGACCCAGTACTTC
NA,TRBJ1-2,NA,TRBV7-2,CASSERGIRDYGYTF,TGTGCCAGCAGCGAAAGGGGGATTAGAGACTATGGCTACACCTTC
medium-sized,TRBJ1-5,NA,TRBV20-1,CSAARGGQPQHF,TGCAGTGCCGCGAGGGGCGGTCAGCCCCAGCATTTT
NA,TRBJ2-3,NA,TRBV20-1,CSASPFTDTQYF,TGCAGTGCTAGCCCCTTTACAGATACGCAGTATTTT
NA,TRBJ2-1,NA,TRBV10-1,CASSPGDGQFF,TGCGCCAGCAGTCCCGGGGATGGTCAGTTCTTC
NA,TRBJ2-3,TRBD2,TRBV11-3,CASSPGLAGRSDTQYF,TGTGCCAGCAGCCCGGGACTAGCGGGACGGTCAGATACGCAGTATTTT
few,TRBJ1-6,NA,TRBV20-1,CSASQNNSPLHF,TGCAGTGCTAGCCAAAATAATTCACCCCTCCACTTT
NA,TRBJ1-2,NA,TRBV7-2,CASSLGRDYGYTF,TGTGCCAGCAGCTTGGGCCGAGACTATGGCTACACCTTC
once,TRBJ1-2,NA,TRBV11-3,CASSLDFTAGYTF,TGTGCCAGCAGCTTAGATTTTACCGCTGGCTACACCTTC
NA,TRBJ2-2,TRBD1,TRBV10-3,CAISESLAGGTIGELFF,TGTGCCATCAGTGAGTCGTTGGCAGGGGGTACGATCGGGGAGCTGTTTTTT
NA,TRBJ1-2,NA,TRBV19,CASSIDRTTYGYTF,TGTGCCAGTAGTATAGACCGGACGACCTATGGCTACACCTTC
NA,TRBJ2-5,TRBD2,TRBV28,CASAGNSGSGGRETQYF,TGTGCCAGCGCCGGGAATAGCGGGAGTGGAGGTCGGGAGACCCAGTACTTC
NA,TRBJ1-5,TRBD1,TRBV6-1,CASSRDRGYQPQHF,TGTGCCAGCAGTCGGGACAGGGGGTATCAGCCCCAGCATTTT
NA,TRBJ2-1,TRBD2,TRBV7-3,CASSSKPAGYNEQFF,TGTGCCAGCAGCTCCAAGCCAGCGGGATACAATGAGCAGTTCTTC
NA,TRBJ2-3,TRBD1,TRBV20-1,CSARRDRSTDTQYF,TGCAGTGCTAGACGGGACAGGAGCACAGATACGCAGTATTTT
NA,TRBJ1-5,TRBD1,TRBV6-1,CASRQRQGGGNQPQHF,TGTGCCAGCAGACAACGACAGGGCGGGGGCAATCAGCCCCAGCATTTT
few,TRBJ1-6,TRBD1,TRBV19,CASRRDRVDGNSPLHF,TGTGCCAGTAGGAGGGACAGGGTGGACGGGAATTCACCCCTCCACTTT
NA,TRBJ2-3,NA,TRBV7-9,CASSPTGGSTDTQYF,TGTGCCAGCAGCCCGACTGGCGGGAGCACAGATACGCAGTATTTT
once,TRBJ2-5,NA,TRBV5-4,CASSPRPDSETQYF,TGTGCCAGCAGCCCCCGCCCGGACAGTGAGACCCAGTACTTC
few,TRBJ2-2,TRBD2,TRBV20-1,CSAMNQRESPGELFF,TGCAGTGCTATGAACCAGCGGGAGTCACCCGGGGAGCTGTTTTTT
NA,TRBJ2-1,TRBD2,TRBV7-8,CASSLDSGGASLYQFF,TGTGCCAGCAGCTTAGATAGCGGGGGGGCTAGTCTTTATCAGTTCTTC
NA,TRBJ1-2,TRBD1,TRBV6-2/TRBV6-3,CASIQSPGQPHTF,TGTGCCAGCATTCAATCTCCGGGACAGCCCCACACCTTC
NA,TRBJ2-6,TRBD1,TRBV29-1,CSVQGDLSGANVLTF,TGCAGCGTTCAGGGGGACCTCTCTGGGGCCAACGTCCTGACTTTC
NA,TRBJ1-2,NA,TRBV2,CASSSTNYGYTF,TGTGCCAGCAGCAGTACTAACTATGGCTACACCTTC
NA,TRBJ1-2,TRBD1,TRBV6-1,CASTRFLGQGNGYTF,TGTGCCAGCACCCGATTTTTGGGACAGGGGAATGGCTACACCTTC
NA,TRBJ1-6,TRBD1,TRBV10-3,CAISESEGAHSPLHF,TGTGCCATCAGTGAGTCGGAGGGGGCGCATTCACCCCTCCACTTT
few,TRBJ2-2,NA,TRBV7-2,CASSLAGMNTGELFF,TGTGCCAGCAGCTTAGCGGGGATGAACACCGGGGAGCTGTTTTTT
NA,TRBJ2-2,TRBD1,TRBV7-9,CASSSRRTGNTGELFF,TGTGCCAGCAGCTCAAGACGGACAGGGAACACCGGGGAGCTGTTTTTT
NA,TRBJ1-1,NA,TRBV7-2,CASSPAVRVENTEAFF,TGTGCCAGCAGCCCCGCGGTCAGGGTCGAGAACACTGAAGCTTTCTTT
NA,TRBJ2-3,TRBD2,TRBV10-3,CAISPGGGRGDTQYF,TGTGCCATCAGTCCGGGGGGGGGCCGAGGAGATACGCAGTATTTT
NA,TRBJ2-5,NA,TRBV6-2/TRBV6-3,CASSSPMETQYF,TGTGCCAGTTCTTCCCCAATGGAGACCCAGTACTTC
few,TRBJ1-1,NA,TRBV5-1,CASSSAGTSGTEAFF,TGCGCCAGCAGCTCAGCGGGGACATCGGGCACTGAAGCTTTCTTT
once,TRBJ2-4,TRBD2,TRBV20-1,CSASFRTSGSIQNIQYF,TGCAGTGCTAGTTTCCGGACTAGCGGGAGCATTCAAAACATTCAGTACTTC
NA,TRBJ1-1,NA,TRBV28,CSTGSPEAFF,TGTTCCACGGGGTCTCCTGAAGCTTTCTTT
NA,TRBJ2-5,TRBD2,TRBV6-4,CASSPGGLEETQYF,TGTGCCAGCAGCCCGGGGGGGCTGGAGGAGACCCAGTACTTC
NA,TRBJ1-1,NA,TRBV6-2/TRBV6-3,CASRVWNTEAFF,TGTGCCAGCAGAGTTTGGAACACTGAAGCTTTCTTT
NA,TRBJ1-5,TRBD1,TRBV19,CASSTTGGRDNQPQHF,TGTGCCAGTAGTACAACAGGGGGCCGAGACAATCAGCCCCAGCATTTT
few,TRBJ2-1,TRBD2,TRBV7-6,CASSLGTSGRYDEQFF,TGTGCCAGCAGCTTAGGGACTAGCGGGAGATATGATGAGCAGTTCTTC
NA,TRBJ2-3,NA,TRBV6-2/TRBV6-3,CASSNPFGSEITDTQYF,TGTGCCAGCAGCAACCCTTTCGGATCCGAGATCACAGATACGCAGTATTTT
few,TRBJ1-5,TRBD1,TRBV6-1,CAIDREGSNQPQHF,TGTGCCATCGACAGGGAAGGGAGCAATCAGCCCCAGCATTTT
NA,TRBJ1-2,NA,TRBV29-1,CSVREGTNYGYTF,TGCAGCGTTCGAGAGGGCACCAACTATGGCTACACCTTC
NA,TRBJ2-3,TRBD1,TRBV5-1,CASSHYTGTGGDTDTQYF,TGCGCCAGCAGCCACTATACCGGGACAGGGGGCGATACAGATACGCAGTATTTT
NA,TRBJ2-3,TRBD1,TRBV6-1,CASSGRQGPDYTQYF,TGTGCCAGCAGTGGCAGACAGGGCCCTGACTATACGCAGTATTTT
NA,TRBJ1-1,TRBD1,TRBV7-8,CASSTLTGGNTEAFF,TGTGCCAGCAGCACCCTGACAGGGGGGAACACTGAAGCTTTCTTT
NA,TRBJ1-2,TRBD1,TRBV25-1,CASSPYGGQNYGYTF,TGTGCCAGCAGTCCCTATGGGGGACAGAACTATGGCTACACCTTC
few,TRBJ1-2,NA,TRBV2,CASSGRGSGPVGYTF,TGTGCCAGCAGTGGAAGGGGATCGGGCCCGGTTGGCTACACCTTC
NA,TRBJ2-7,NA,TRBV11-2,CASSLQGVAIEQYF,TGTGCCAGCAGCTTACAGGGTGTGGCGATCGAGCAGTACTTC
NA,TRBJ1-6,NA,TRBV19,CASTIVGRPNSPLHF,TGTGCCAGTACGATTGTCGGCAGGCCCAATTCACCCCTCCACTTT